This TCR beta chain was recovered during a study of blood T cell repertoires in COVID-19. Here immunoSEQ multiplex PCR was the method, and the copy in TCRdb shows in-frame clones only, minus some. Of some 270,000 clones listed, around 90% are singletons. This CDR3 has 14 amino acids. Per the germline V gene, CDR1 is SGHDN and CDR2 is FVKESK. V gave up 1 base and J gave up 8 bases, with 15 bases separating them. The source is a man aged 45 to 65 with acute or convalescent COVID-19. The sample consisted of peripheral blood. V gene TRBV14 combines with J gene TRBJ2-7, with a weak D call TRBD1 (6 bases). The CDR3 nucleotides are TGTGCCAGCAGCCAAGTCGGTCAGGGGCCAAAGCAGTACTTC. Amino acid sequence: CASSQVGQGPKQYF.